These 2 T cell receptor beta chains were all obtained from the same sample, sequenced in a study of shared clonotypes between healthy human individuals. Only in-frame clones appear in the TCRdb table, and some are missing; sequencing was by immunoSEQ multiplex PCR. Among 600,000 to 750,000 clones listed, around 77% were seen once. Sequencing input: memory CD4+ T cells sorted from blood. Subset reported: CD45RA-negative fraction. The receptors were sampled from a woman aged 30 to 39 in good health.

V gene TRBV2 combines with J gene TRBJ1-1, with TRBD1 matching over 7 bases. V shed 9 bases, J shed 3 bases, and the junction held 1 base outside the gene matches. Germline V gene data show CDR1 as SNHLY and CDR2 as FYNNEI. The CDR3 is made up of 11 amino acids. CDR3 bases: TGTGCCAGACAGGGGTACACTGAAGCTTTCTTT. Encoded protein: CARQGYTEAFF.

Worth noting for this clone: In the same sample, other DNA sequences code for this CDR3. The rearrangement joins TRBV28 to TRBJ1-2; 10 bases are a match to TRBD1. Germline V gene lookup returns CDR1 MDHEN and CDR2 SYDVKM. The CDR3 has 16 amino acids. The junction had 6 bases not matched to a gene; V was cut back by 3 bases and J by 2 bases. The CDR3 loop is CASSFPGQGGNYGYTF. CDR3 nucleotides: TGTGCCAGCAGTTTCCCCGGACAGGGGGGGAACTATGGCTACACCTTC.